This T cell receptor (beta chain) was recovered during a study of CD8+ T cells in alopecia areata. Background on the study: Those treated were given oral tofacitinib at 5 to 10 mg twice daily.

The CDR3 runs to 12 residues. Germline CDR1 reads MGHRA; CDR2 reads YSYEKL. The V and J ends lost 1 base and 5 bases respectively, with 6 bases between them. Extraction of RNA preceded its reverse transcription into cDNA, which served as the sequencing template. TCRdb keeps only in-frame clones here, not all; method: immunoSEQ multiplex PCR. The table includes under 70,000 clones, around 96% detected once. Whole-study findings and limits: Especially in alopecia totalis/universalis, lesional scalp showed greater clonality than normal scalp did.

Worth noting for this clone: Its antigen is undetermined. The sample carries other DNA sequences with the same CDR3.

This chain joins TRBV4-1 and TRBJ2-7; weak D call: TRBD2 (5 bases). The origin of this receptor is a human donor with alopecia areata. The sequencing here drew on CD8+ T cells sorted from blood, taken at week 0. The CDR3 loop is CASSQAGDEQYF. In DNA form, the CDR3 reads TGCGCCAGCAGCCAAGCCGGGGACGAGCAGTACTTC.